This record covers a single TCR beta chain. The investigators reverse transcribed all of the isolated RNA, so they sequenced expressed TCRB transcripts. TCRdb keeps only in-frame clones here, not all; method: immunoSEQ multiplex PCR. The sample lists some 240,000 clones, under 13% seen once, with approximately 1.4% in the top ten. The sample originates from a study of beta chain features in type 1 diabetes. CD4+ naive, central memory, regulatory and stem cell-like memory subsets were isolated by sorting on CD45RO/CCR7/CD25/CD127/CD95/CD27. The length of the CDR3 is 16 residues. Germline V gene lookup returns CDR1 SNHLY and CDR2 FYNNEI. Trimming removed 2 bases from V and 8 bases from J, with 21 bases in between.

The chain has TRBV2 and TRBJ1-2, with D possibly matching TRBD1 (5 bases). Material for sequencing was central memory CD4+ T cells from blood. This clonotype was sampled from a man younger than 30 in good health. CDR3 sequence (DNA): TGTGCCAGCAGTGAATTGGGGACGCTCGAAGGAAAAGGCTACACCTTC. Its protein product is CASSELGTLEGKGYTF.